These T cell receptor beta chains were read from a single sample in a study of blood T cell repertoires in COVID-19. The table came from immunoSEQ multiplex PCR; TCRdb's copy has only in-frame clones and leaves some out. This table has 200,000 to 250,000 clones, roughly four fifths appearing once. Material for sequencing was peripheral blood. The receptors come from a man in his thirties or forties who had recovered from COVID-19. CDR3s include the opening cysteine and the closing phenylalanine or tryptophan. The order of the fields is CDR3 length, J gene, clone size, D gene, V gene, CDR3 DNA, CDR3 protein. The D gene is left open where the match is weak. The size entry is marked missing in some rows and otherwise reads once, few, many or a size class.

CDR3 length: 15; J gene: TRBJ1-3; clone size: few; D gene: TRBD1; V gene: TRBV28; CDR3 DNA: TGTGCCAGCTTTCCGGGACAGGGAACCAGAAACACCATATATTTT; CDR3 protein: CASFPGQGTRNTIYF
CDR3 length: 17; J gene: TRBJ1-1; clone size: .; D gene: TRBD1; V gene: TRBV5-1; CDR3 DNA: TGCGCCAGCTCGATTATGGGACAGGGCGCCATGAACACTGAAGCTTTCTTT; CDR3 protein: CASSIMGQGAMNTEAFF
CDR3 length: 14; J gene: TRBJ2-3; clone size: .; D gene: .; V gene: TRBV19; CDR3 DNA: TGTGCCAGTAGTATCTCGCGGGGCACAGATACGCAGTATTTT; CDR3 protein: CASSISRGTDTQYF
CDR3 length: 14; J gene: TRBJ2-3; clone size: .; D gene: .; V gene: TRBV5-4; CDR3 DNA: TGTGCCAGCAGCCTCCGGGACTTCACAGATACGCAGTATTTT; CDR3 protein: CASSLRDFTDTQYF
CDR3 length: 14; J gene: TRBJ2-1; clone size: few; D gene: .; V gene: TRBV10-3; CDR3 DNA: TGTGCCATCAGTGAGTCTGCTAGACAGGATGAGCAGTTCTTC; CDR3 protein: CAISESARQDEQFF
CDR3 length: 13; J gene: TRBJ1-2; clone size: .; D gene: .; V gene: TRBV2; CDR3 DNA: TGTGCCAGCAGTGCCGAGGGAAACTATGGCTACACCTTC; CDR3 protein: CASSAEGNYGYTF
CDR3 length: 15; J gene: TRBJ1-6; clone size: .; D gene: .; V gene: TRBV11-2; CDR3 DNA: TGTGCCAGCAGTCTGATGGGACTGGTTAATTCACCCCTCCACTTT; CDR3 protein: CASSLMGLVNSPLHF
CDR3 length: 16; J gene: TRBJ1-5; clone size: few; D gene: .; V gene: TRBV6-6; CDR3 DNA: TGTGCCAGCAGTTACACTGATCTCGGGGGAAATCAGCCCCAGCATTTT; CDR3 protein: CASSYTDLGGNQPQHF
CDR3 length: 15; J gene: TRBJ1-2; clone size: .; D gene: .; V gene: TRBV19; CDR3 DNA: TGTGCCAGCCGGACCGGCGGGGGCAGGGGAGATGGCTACACCTTC; CDR3 protein: CASRTGGGRGDGYTF
CDR3 length: 16; J gene: TRBJ2-1; clone size: .; D gene: .; V gene: TRBV5-1; CDR3 DNA: TGCGCCAGCAGCTTGGATCTGGGGGGAACCTACAATGAGCAGTTCTTC; CDR3 protein: CASSLDLGGTYNEQFF
CDR3 length: 16; J gene: TRBJ2-2; clone size: once; D gene: .; V gene: TRBV7-9; CDR3 DNA: TGTGCCAGCAGCTTGGGGGGTAGTCAGAACACCGGGGAGCTGTTTTTT; CDR3 protein: CASSLGGSQNTGELFF
CDR3 length: 13; J gene: TRBJ2-1; clone size: .; D gene: .; V gene: TRBV7-8; CDR3 DNA: TGTGCCAGCAGCTTAACCGGGAACAATGAGCAGTTCTTC; CDR3 protein: CASSLTGNNEQFF
CDR3 length: 13; J gene: TRBJ2-3; clone size: once; D gene: .; V gene: TRBV27; CDR3 DNA: TGTGCCAGCGCAGGGACAAGCACAGATACGCAGTATTTT; CDR3 protein: CASAGTSTDTQYF
CDR3 length: 16; J gene: TRBJ2-7; clone size: .; D gene: .; V gene: TRBV19; CDR3 DNA: TGTGCCAGTAGTATAAGGGTTGGAGGCGGATCCTACGAGCAGTACTTC; CDR3 protein: CASSIRVGGGSYEQYF
CDR3 length: 16; J gene: TRBJ1-4; clone size: .; D gene: TRBD1; V gene: TRBV5-5; CDR3 DNA: TGTGCCAGCAGCTTAGGGGGCCTGGCATCTAATGAAAAACTGTTTTTT; CDR3 protein: CASSLGGLASNEKLFF
CDR3 length: 13; J gene: TRBJ2-3; clone size: .; D gene: .; V gene: TRBV27; CDR3 DNA: TGTGCCAGCAGTTTAAGGGGCCTGAATACGCAGTATTTT; CDR3 protein: CASSLRGLNTQYF
CDR3 length: 15; J gene: TRBJ2-7; clone size: .; D gene: .; V gene: TRBV18; CDR3 DNA: TGTGCCAGCTCACCATCTGCAGGGCCTACCTCCGAGCAGTACTTC; CDR3 protein: CASSPSAGPTSEQYF
CDR3 length: 18; J gene: TRBJ2-2; clone size: .; D gene: TRBD2; V gene: TRBV4-2; CDR3 DNA: TGTGCCAGCAGCCCCTCGGGAGGGGGGCCGGCTTACACCGGGGAGCTGTTTTTT; CDR3 protein: CASSPSGGGPAYTGELFF
CDR3 length: 17; J gene: TRBJ2-5; clone size: .; D gene: TRBD2; V gene: TRBV4-1; CDR3 DNA: TGCGCCAGCAGCCAAGGAATACTAGCGGGGGGGCCGAAGACCCAGTACTTC; CDR3 protein: CASSQGILAGGPKTQYF
CDR3 length: 16; J gene: TRBJ2-2; clone size: few; D gene: TRBD1; V gene: TRBV9; CDR3 DNA: TGTGCCAGCAGCGAGGGACAGACTACGAACACCGGGGAGCTGTTTTTT; CDR3 protein: CASSEGQTTNTGELFF
CDR3 length: 14; J gene: TRBJ1-6; clone size: .; D gene: .; V gene: TRBV7-9; CDR3 DNA: TGTGCCAGCAGCTTAGATGGTCACGAGGCACCCCTCCACTTT; CDR3 protein: CASSLDGHEAPLHF
CDR3 length: 14; J gene: TRBJ2-4; clone size: once; D gene: .; V gene: TRBV27; CDR3 DNA: TGTGCCAGCAGTTTAATCCAGGGCGGCGGCATTCAGTACTTC; CDR3 protein: CASSLIQGGGIQYF
CDR3 length: 16; J gene: TRBJ1-1; clone size: once; D gene: .; V gene: TRBV27; CDR3 DNA: TGTGCCAGCAGTTTAACGGGTCAGGGGAACCGCATTGAAGCTTTCTTT; CDR3 protein: CASSLTGQGNRIEAFF
CDR3 length: 15; J gene: TRBJ1-5; clone size: .; D gene: .; V gene: TRBV19; CDR3 DNA: TGTGCCAGTACCATGGAGTCAGGGATTGGACAGCCCCAGCATTTT; CDR3 protein: CASTMESGIGQPQHF
CDR3 length: 14; J gene: TRBJ2-7; clone size: .; D gene: .; V gene: TRBV18; CDR3 DNA: TGTGCCAGCTCCCCCCTAGCCCGGGGCTACGAGCAGTACTTC; CDR3 protein: CASSPLARGYEQYF
CDR3 length: 15; J gene: TRBJ2-5; clone size: few; D gene: TRBD1; V gene: TRBV5-5; CDR3 DNA: TGTGCCAGCAGCGAAAACAGGGGCCATAGTGGGACCCAGTACTTC; CDR3 protein: CASSENRGHSGTQYF